The 19 T cell receptor beta chains listed next were all sequenced from one sample in a study of blood T cell repertoires in COVID-19. Assay: immunoSEQ multiplex PCR; the TCRdb copy retains only in-frame clones and omits some. The sample records hundreds of thousands of clones, 88% being singletons. Input material: peripheral blood. These receptors all come from a woman in her seventies with COVID-19, enrolled during active disease.

The table lists this clone with a few counts. The chain links TRBV2 to TRBJ1-1; 8 bases are shared with TRBD1. Germline lookup yields CDR1 SNHLY and CDR2 FYNNEI. V shed 2 bases, J shed 4 bases, and the junction held 9 bases outside the gene matches. CDR3 length equals 16 residues. The CDR3 bases are TGTGCCAGCAGTGAAAGTTTTATACAGGGGGGCACTGAAGCTTTCTTT. Translated: CASSESFIQGGTEAFF. The full variable domain, completed using reference TRBV2 and TRBJ1-1, is EPEVTQTPSHQVTQMGQEVILRCVPISNHLYFYWYRQILGQKVEFLVSFYNNEISEKSEIFDDQFSVERPDGSNFTLKIRSTKLEDSAMYFCASSESFIQGGTEAFFGQGTRLTVV.

The gene calls are TRBV7-2 and TRBJ2-2; D possibly corresponds to TRBD1 (6 bases). Per the germline V gene, CDR1 is SGHTA and CDR2 is FQGNSA. V was cut by 7 bases and J by 3 bases, with 9 bases left in between. There are 13 residues in the CDR3. The CDR3: CASIAGDTGELFF. CDR3 DNA sequence: TGTGCCAGCATCGCAGGGGACACCGGGGAGCTGTTTTTT.

The rearrangement uses TRBV11-2 and TRBJ1-1; D call uncertain. The CDR3 is 14 amino acids. Trimming took off 4 bases at V and 5 bases at J, with 14 bases between the two ends. Germline V gives CDR1 SGHAT, CDR2 FQNNGV. CDR3 nucleotide sequence: TGTGCCAGCAGCTCTATAGGAGCAACAACTGAAGCTTTCTTT. Amino acid sequence: CASSSIGATTEAFF.

The rearrangement links TRBV6-5 to TRBJ2-7; 9 bases map to TRBD2. Trimming took 6 bases from V and 9 from J; bases not matched to a gene: 9. Germline V gene lookup returns CDR1 MNHEY and CDR2 SVGAGI. CDR3 length: 13 amino acids. The CDR3 bases are TGTGCCAGCAGACCTGGCGGGGGGGCCTTGCAGTACTTC. This sequence encodes CASRPGGGALQYF.

This chain uses TRBV6-5 with TRBJ2-1, with D maybe TRBD1 (6 bases). Germline V gene sequence: CDR1 MNHEY, CDR2 SVGAGI. CDR3 length equals 12 residues. Trimming pared 5 bases from V and 10 bases from J, leaving 12 bases between. Here the CDR3 reads CASSTGLGEQFF. The CDR3 nucleotides are TGTGCCAGCAGTACAGGGTTGGGCGAGCAGTTCTTC.

This clone was seen only once. The V gene is TRBV4-3, the J gene TRBJ2-7, with 11 bases aligning to TRBD1. This CDR3 comprises 17 residues. Looked up from germline, CDR1 is LGHNA and CDR2 is YSLEER. The junction had 6 bases not matched to a gene; V was cut back by 0 bases and J by 2 bases. The DNA for the CDR3 is TGCGCCAGCAGCCAAGATCCTTGGGACAGGGGGACCTACGAGCAGTACTTC. It yields the protein CASSQDPWDRGTYEQYF.

The chain carries TRBV9 and TRBJ1-1; TRBD1 aligns across 9 bases. V lost 3 bases to trimming and J lost 3 bases; unmatched junction nucleotides: 3. This CDR3 has 14 amino acids. Germline V gene data show CDR1 as SGDLS and CDR2 as YYNGEE. The CDR3 region is CASSAQGADTEAFF. DNA for the CDR3: TGTGCCAGCAGCGCACAGGGGGCGGACACTGAAGCTTTCTTT.

This chain connects TRBV3-1 (or the pseudogene TRBV3-2) to TRBJ1-3, with D hard to call. CDR1 and CDR2 from the germline V gene are LGHDT and YNNKEL (reference sequence). Trimming removed 2 bases from V and 0 bases from J, with 8 bases in between. The CDR3 runs 15 residues. The CDR3 bases are TGTGCCAGCAGCCAACGGGGTCCCTCTGGAAACACCATATATTTT. Protein: CASSQRGPSGNTIYF.

This sequence joins TRBV12-3 or TRBV12-4 and TRBJ2-7; 9 bases line up with TRBD1. The CDR3 is 13 amino acids. V trimming: 4 bases; J trimming: 6 bases; junction bases outside the gene matches: 4. CDR3 residues: CASSSGDRVEQYF. The CDR3 DNA reads TGTGCCAGCAGTTCGGGGGACAGGGTCGAGCAGTACTTC.

The rearrangement links TRBV15 to TRBJ1-6; D may be TRBD1 (6 bases). The CDR3 has 15 residues. The V end lost 5 bases, the J end lost 9 bases, and 17 bases lay between the germline ends. CDR1 is LNHNV, CDR2 YYDKDF, per germline (reference sequence). CDR3 amino acids: CATSEEGGASSPLHF. CDR3 in DNA: TGTGCCACCAGCGAGGAAGGGGGGGCCAGTTCACCCCTCCACTTT.

This chain connects TRBV7-9 to TRBJ1-2; the D is unclear. This CDR3 has 16 residues. V lost 2 bases and J lost 4, with 17 bases in between. Germline values: CDR1 SEHNR, CDR2 FQNEAQ (reference sequence). The CDR3 here is CASSLFLDKALYGYTF. The CDR3 region has the DNA TGTGCCAGCAGCTTATTTCTCGACAAGGCCCTCTATGGCTACACCTTC.

V is TRBV7-2 and J is TRBJ2-7; 7 bases line up with TRBD2. CDR1 is SGHTA, CDR2 FQGNSA, per germline. The CDR3 sequence is 15 residues long. After removal of 4 bases from V and 4 bases from J, the junction contained 10 bases not matched to a gene. This CDR3 is CASSSVSGDEYEQYF. The DNA of the CDR3 is TGTGCCAGCAGCTCTGTAAGCGGGGACGAGTACGAGCAGTACTTC.

The genes are TRBV30 and TRBJ1-2; D uncertain. The ends were cut back, 5 bases at V and 5 bases at J, with 12 bases in the middle. This CDR3 region has 12 residues. The germline CDR1 and CDR2 sequences are GTSNPN and SVGIG (reference sequence). The DNA for the CDR3 is TGTGCCTGGTCCCCGGGGAGGTATGGCTACACCTTC. It yields the protein CAWSPGRYGYTF.

In DNA, the CDR3 is TGTGCCAGCGGCTCGGGGGAACAAGATAATTCACCCCTCCACTTT. The encoded protein is CASGSGEQDNSPLHF. The chain recombines TRBV6-6 with TRBJ1-6, with a tentative D call TRBD1 (5 bases). Germline CDR1 and CDR2: MNHNY and SVGAGI (reference sequence). V was shortened by 8 bases and J by 5 bases, with 16 bases between the two germline ends. CDR3 size: 15 residues.

This clone was recorded only once. The rearrangement joins TRBV7-8 to TRBJ2-2, with D possibly TRBD2 on 6 matching bases. Trimming removed 5 bases from V and 2 bases from J, with 18 bases in between. This CDR3 comprises 17 residues. Germline assignment: CDR1 SGHVS and CDR2 FQNEAQ. The DNA of the CDR3 is TGTGCCAGCAGCCCCGGAGGGAGCAGGTTAAACACCGGGGAGCTGTTTTTT. This sequence encodes CASSPGGSRLNTGELFF.

The chain joins TRBV9 to TRBJ1-6, with TRBD1 matching over 9 bases. CDR3 length equals 16 residues. Germline values: CDR1 SGDLS, CDR2 YYNGEE. With V trimmed by 3 bases and J by 8 bases, 9 bases remained unmatched. The CDR3 sequence: CASSELSGQGYSPLHF. The CDR3 coding sequence is TGTGCCAGCAGCGAACTATCGGGACAGGGTTATTCACCCCTCCACTTT.

With regard to this clone: The same CDR3 is also encoded by other DNA sequences in this sample. V usage is TRBV18 and J usage is TRBJ1-1; 7 bases match TRBD1. J gave up 1 base and V 3 bases, and 2 bases lay outside the gene matches. The CDR3 consists of 14 residues. Germline loops: CDR1 KGHSH, CDR2 LQKENI. CDR3 amino acids: CASSPRQGNTEAFF. The CDR3 bases are TGTGCCAGCTCACCCAGACAGGGGAACACTGAAGCTTTCTTT.

V is TRBV3-1 (or the pseudogene TRBV3-2) and J is TRBJ1-1; possible D gene TRBD1, 5 bases. The V gene lost 1 base and the J gene lost 7 bases, with 13 bases spanning the gap. There are 14 residues in the CDR3. Germline V gives CDR1 LGHDT, CDR2 YNNKEL (reference sequence). This chain's CDR3 is CASSQGAGPGEAFF. CDR3 in DNA: TGTGCCAGCAGCCAAGGGGCAGGGCCGGGTGAAGCTTTCTTT.

This chain joins TRBV28 and TRBJ1-2; D is perhaps TRBD1 (5 bases). From germline, CDR1 is MDHEN and CDR2 SYDVKM. The V and J ends lost 6 bases and 14 bases respectively, with 13 bases between them. This CDR3 is 10 amino acids long. The CDR3 protein is CASSRGDVTF. CDR3 nucleotide sequence: TGTGCCAGCAGCCGGGGGGATGTGACCTTC.